The rows below give T cell receptor beta chains drawn from one sample of a study of cytomegalovirus exposure and HLA in healthy donors. Sequencing used immunoSEQ multiplex PCR; TCRdb keeps in-frame clones, though not all of them. In the table there are over 200,000 clones, more than 70% of which are singletons. The specimen was PBMCs. The receptor source for this set is a human donor in good health. CDR3s include the opening cysteine and the closing phenylalanine or tryptophan.

V	CDR3
TRBV7-9	CASSISVSSYEQYF
TRBV4-2	CASSQAGNNQPQHF
TRBV6-5	CASKRRTSGTDTQYF
TRBV6-6	CASSDYRGSDGYTF
TRBV5-1	CASSLAVTDRGAFF
TRBV6-1	CASSLAANTGELFF
TRBV5-1	CASSSGWARVGQETQYF
TRBV7-7	CASSLGGTSGRDTQYF
TRBV4-1	CASSQETPDSYEQYF
TRBV9	CASSANGNTGELFF
TRBV15	CATSRGGGESYNEQFF
TRBV5-1	CASSPGTATNYGYTF
TRBV21-1	CASSKWTSGRAAGTGELFF
TRBV11-2	CASSPRLAGVIRGQYF
TRBV2	CASSAGVFNYGYTF
TRBV6-5	CASSSPPDRGSYEQYF
TRBV7-2	CASSLATASSAEAFF
TRBV11-2	CASSHAARNTEAFF
TRBV30	CAWSILSGSYTDTQYF
TRBV10-3	CAISDLDRTEQFF
TRBV7-6	CASSLAGGSTSYEQYF
TRBV5-1	CASSFSRGLNTEAFF
TRBV6-6	CASSYLRDTNTEAFF
TRBV7-3	CASSLHAGLENRGRTEAFF
TRBV4-1	CASSHMGRRATDTQYF
TRBV5-4	CASSLGVSEDTTREQYF
TRBV6-1	CASSAPGQRYEQYF
TRBV5-4	CASSFGTPNYEQYF
TRBV28	CASSSSNTIYF
TRBV4-1	CASSQLLSRDREQRNIQYF
TRBV7-9	CASNSMTVGAGTEAFF
TRBV30	CAWRGTGPGYTF
TRBV9	CASSRSRGHEQYF
TRBV12-5	CASAQGDNVLTF
TRBV18	CASSPRQGEAFF
TRBV6-6	CASSSGRVYGYTF
TRBV5-1	CASGGGARTEAFF
TRBV5-1	CASSLPGGGEKLFF
TRBV6-5	CASSYGAGQETQYF
TRBV5-1	CASSLAGVGYGYTF
TRBV29-1	CSVYRGISYEQYF
TRBV7-9	CASSLPSGRAANEQFF
TRBV7-9	CSSSLDREWAEQYF
TRBV10-3	CAITETVGDTQYF
TRBV10-3	CAINADQNQPQHF
TRBV4-3	CASSQRVGTAGRGYEQYF
TRBV4-1	CASSQGRASGRIEQYF
TRBV5-4	CASSPEGPGRAGGGELFF
TRBV7-8	CASSLEGGSSYNEQFF
TRBV18	CASSPGDSIPPWNGYTF
TRBV7-9	CASSHGQEANYGYTF
TRBV7-3	CASSPSGPVYNEQFF
TRBV6-5	CASSLGLTTNEKLFF
TRBV5-1	CASTPSQGTSGGYTF
TRBV4-3	CASSQSGGTSEQYF
TRBV25-1	CASSELEAGVEETQYF
TRBV7-2	CASSVAQTGELFF